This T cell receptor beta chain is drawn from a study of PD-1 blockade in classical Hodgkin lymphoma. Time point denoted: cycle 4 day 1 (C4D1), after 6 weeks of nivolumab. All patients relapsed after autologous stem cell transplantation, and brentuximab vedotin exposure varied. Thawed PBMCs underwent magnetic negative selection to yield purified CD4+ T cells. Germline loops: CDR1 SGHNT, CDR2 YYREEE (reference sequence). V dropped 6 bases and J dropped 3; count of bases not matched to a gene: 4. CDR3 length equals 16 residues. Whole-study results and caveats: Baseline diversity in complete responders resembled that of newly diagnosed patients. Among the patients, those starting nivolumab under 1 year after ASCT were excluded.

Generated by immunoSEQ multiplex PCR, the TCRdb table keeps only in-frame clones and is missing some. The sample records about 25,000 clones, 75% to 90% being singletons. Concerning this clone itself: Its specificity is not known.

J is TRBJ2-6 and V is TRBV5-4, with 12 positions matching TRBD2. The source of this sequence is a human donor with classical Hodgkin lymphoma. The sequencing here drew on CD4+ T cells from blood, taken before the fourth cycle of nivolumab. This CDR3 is CASTLAGGLGANVLTF. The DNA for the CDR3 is TGTGCCAGCACCCTAGCGGGGGGGCTTGGGGCCAACGTCCTGACTTTC.